These 9 T cell receptor beta chains were all obtained from the same sample, sequenced in a study of blood T cell repertoires in COVID-19. Method: immunoSEQ multiplex PCR; TCRdb's copy keeps in-frame clones and lacks some. The table shows 90,000 to 100,000 clones, with around 76% occurring only once. The sequencing sample was made of peripheral blood. The receptors were gathered from a man older than 75 with acute or convalescent COVID-19.

The chain links TRBV4-3 to TRBJ2-7, with D possibly being TRBD2 (5 bases). Trimming removed 0 bases from V and 3 bases from J, with 6 bases in between. Per germline, CDR1 LGHNA and CDR2 YSLEER. CDR3 length equals 13 residues. Here the CDR3 reads CASSQDRGYEQYF. The DNA for the CDR3 is TGCGCCAGCAGCCAAGATCGGGGCTACGAGCAGTACTTC.

On this clone itself: At the DNA level, this CDR3 is encoded by other sequences in the same sample as well. The gene calls are TRBV4-1 and TRBJ1-2; D remains ambiguous. This CDR3 has 13 residues. The V end was cut by 0 bases, the J end by 8 bases, with 10 bases between. Germline CDR1 and CDR2: MGHRA and YSYEKL. The CDR3 region has the DNA TGCGCCAGCAGCCAAGATGATGTGAGAGGCTACACCTTC. This translates into CASSQDDVRGYTF.

Worth noting for this clone: Other DNA sequences in this specimen translate into the identical CDR3. This chain joins TRBV28 and TRBJ2-2; D perhaps matches TRBD1 (6 bases). The CDR3 runs 15 residues. The V gene lost 2 bases and the J gene lost 4 bases, with 11 bases spanning the gap. Germline CDR1 MDHEN, CDR2 SYDVKM. CDR3 DNA sequence: TGTGCCAGCAGTTTAGGGGGCGCGGGCACCGGGGAGCTGTTTTTT. This translates into CASSLGGAGTGELFF.

This chain links TRBV5-1 with TRBJ1-5; 9 positions agree with TRBD1. Germline values: CDR1 SGHRS, CDR2 YFSETQ. This CDR3 is 16 amino acids long. Unmatched junction bases numbered 9, after V lost 2 bases and J lost 6 bases. In DNA, the CDR3 is TGCGCCAGCAGCTTATCCGGGACAGGGCACGGTCAGCCCCAGCATTTT. Amino acid sequence: CASSLSGTGHGQPQHF.

V usage is TRBV7-9 and J usage is TRBJ1-5; 11 bases align to TRBD1. The CDR3 has 18 amino acids. Losses at the gene ends were 5 bases for V and 3 bases for J; bases not matched to a gene: 12. Germline V gene data show CDR1 as SEHNR and CDR2 as FQNEAQ (reference sequence). The DNA for the CDR3 is TGTGCCAGCAGCCAAGGACAGGGGGCGCGAGAGAACAATCAGCCCCAGCATTTT. Translated: CASSQGQGARENNQPQHF.

As DNA, the CDR3 is TGTGCCTGGTGGACTGACAGCACAGATACGCAGTATTTT. It is translated as CAWWTDSTDTQYF. V and J are TRBV30 and TRBJ2-3, with D possibly being TRBD2 (5 bases). V was trimmed by 5 bases and J by 0 bases, leaving 9 bases between them. Germline V gene sequence: CDR1 GTSNPN, CDR2 SVGIG (reference sequence). This CDR3 has 13 residues.

The chain carries TRBV14 and TRBJ2-5, with a possible D match to TRBD1 (6 bases). The germline CDR1 and CDR2 sequences are SGHDN and FVKESK. The CDR3 covers 15 residues. Trimming left V 4 bases short and J 6 bases short, with 18 bases between. The DNA for the CDR3 is TGTGCCAGCAGCCCCTCAGGCAGGGGAGTGAAGACCCAGTACTTC. This gives the protein CASSPSGRGVKTQYF.

The genes are TRBV4-1 and TRBJ2-2; TRBD1 aligns across 7 bases. With V trimmed by 5 bases and J by 1 base, 10 bases remained unmatched. The CDR3 consists of 17 residues. Germline V gene lookup returns CDR1 MGHRA and CDR2 YSYEKL. CDR3 coding DNA: TGCGCCAGCAGCAGGGTGAGGGGGCCAGGGAACACCGGGGAGCTGTTTTTT. Its protein is CASSRVRGPGNTGELFF.

The V call is TRBV5-1, the J call TRBJ1-1, with TRBD1 identical over 7 bases. After removal of 5 bases from V and 3 bases from J, the junction contained 10 bases not matched to a gene. CDR1 and CDR2 from the germline V gene are SGHRS and YFSETQ. The CDR3 extends over 15 amino acids. This CDR3 is CASRDTGVPDTEAFF. The CDR3 region has the DNA TGCGCCAGCAGGGACACAGGGGTCCCAGACACTGAAGCTTTCTTT.